This paragraph reports one T cell receptor (beta chain). The data stem from a study of cytomegalovirus exposure and HLA in healthy donors. Clones were sequenced by immunoSEQ multiplex PCR, and TCRdb holds only the in-frame ones, with some missing. The sample lists about 250,000 clones; about 90% were seen once. The CDR3 extends over 16 amino acids. CDR1 is SGHRS and CDR2 is YFSETQ in the germline V gene. With 4 bases clipped from V and 6 bases from J, the junction kept 10 bases outside the gene matches. Sequenced material: PBMCs. This TCR came from a man aged 18 to 29 in good health and CMV-seropositive. The genes are TRBV5-1 and TRBJ2-2; 9 bases fit TRBD1. Here the CDR3 DNA reads TGCGCCAGCAGCCTGGACAGGGGCAATGTGGCCGGGGAGCTGTTTTTT. It yields the protein CASSLDRGNVAGELFF.